This T cell receptor (beta chain) comes out of a study of pediatric ulcerative colitis. Study details: Fewer than 10 patients showed pancolitis and two showed left-sided colitis.

This was a survey-level run. Using immunoSEQ multiplex PCR, the repertoire was profiled, and TCRdb retains in-frame clones only, with some absent. The table lists approximately 60,000 clones, approximately 87% of them singletons, with around 3% in the top ten. From germline, CDR1 is DFQATT and CDR2 SNEGSKA (reference sequence). V lost 4 bases, J lost 5 bases, and 8 bases lay in between. The CDR3 has 11 amino acids. The TCR comes from a boy aged 10-17 years with severe ulcerative colitis. Sequenced input: blood. The chain employs TRBV20-1 and TRBJ1-1; perhaps TRBD1 as D (6 bases). The CDR3: CSAKGGTEAFF. CDR3 bases: TGCAGTGCTAAAGGGGGGACTGAAGCTTTCTTT.